This TCR beta chain originates from a study of T cells after yellow fever vaccination. Study background: It was SMART-Seq v4 Ultra Low Input that prepared the fractions with low cell numbers.

Only a few counts were recorded for this clonotype. Trimming stripped 0 bases from V and 7 bases from J, with 13 bases between. This CDR3 spans 16 amino acids. CDR1 and CDR2 from the germline V gene are SGHDN and FVKESK. TCRdb recomputed calls from the 5' RACE reads with MiXCR, one row per CDR3 protein. The sample contains about 340,000 distinct CDR3 sequences, under 15% of which appear only once. Sequencing was performed on CD4+ T cells sorted from PBMCs, taken 15 days after the yellow fever booster vaccination. This TCR came from a man aged 18 to 29 who received the YFV17D yellow fever vaccine. The chain recombines TRBV14 with TRBJ1-6, with D unclear. This chain's CDR3 is CASSQDHTRRNSPLHF. The CDR3 region has the DNA TGTGCCAGCAGCCAAGATCATACTCGGCGGAATTCACCCCTCCACTTT.